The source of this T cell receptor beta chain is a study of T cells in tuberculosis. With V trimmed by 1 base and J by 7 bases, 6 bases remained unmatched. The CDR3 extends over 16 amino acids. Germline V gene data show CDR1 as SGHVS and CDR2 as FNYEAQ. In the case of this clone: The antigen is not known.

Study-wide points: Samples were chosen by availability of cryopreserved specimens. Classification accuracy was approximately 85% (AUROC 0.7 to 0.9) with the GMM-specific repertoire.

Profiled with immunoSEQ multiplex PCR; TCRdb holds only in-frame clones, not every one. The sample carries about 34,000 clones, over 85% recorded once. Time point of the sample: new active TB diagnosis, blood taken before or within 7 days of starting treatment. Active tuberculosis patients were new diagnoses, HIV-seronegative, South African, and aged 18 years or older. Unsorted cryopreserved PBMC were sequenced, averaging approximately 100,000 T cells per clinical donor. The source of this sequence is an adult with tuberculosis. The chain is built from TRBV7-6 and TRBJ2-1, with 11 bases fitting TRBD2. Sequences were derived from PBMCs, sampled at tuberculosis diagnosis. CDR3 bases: TGTGCCAGCAGCTTAGTCCCTAGCGGGGGGCAGAATGAGCAGTTCTTC. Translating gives CASSLVPSGGQNEQFF.